The next 5 T cell receptor beta chains were all read from a single sample in a study of T cell repertoires and Cas9 in healthy adults. Produced via immunoSEQ multiplex PCR; TCRdb's table is partial and in-frame only. This sample has approximately 15,000 clones, with roughly 90% found just once. What was sequenced was Tregs (CD4+, CD25+, CD127-, CD137-, CD154-) from PBMCs; culture status not recorded. These receptors originate from a human donor in good health.

The CDR3 loop reads CASSLSLRSGYTF. The CDR3 DNA reads TGTGCCAGCAGCTTATCACTTAGGTCTGGCTACACCTTC. The gene calls are TRBV7-2 and TRBJ1-2; D remains unclear. Germline CDR1 is SGHTA and CDR2 is FQGNSA. The CDR3 spans 13 residues. V was pared by 2 bases and J by 7 bases, with 11 bases between.

The genes are TRBV19 and TRBJ1-1; D might be TRBD1 (6 bases). Germline V gene data show CDR1 as LNHDA and CDR2 as SQIVND (reference sequence). The CDR3 is made up of 23 amino acids. Trimming left V 7 bases short and J 1 base short, with 40 bases between. The CDR3 nucleotides read TGTGCCAGTACCTCCCCGGTCGGGTCGGGGACACACAATCCCCGGCCGGAGAACACTGAAGCTTTCTTT. This codes for CASTSPVGSGTHNPRPENTEAFF.

V is TRBV19 and J is TRBJ2-1; D uncertain. Trimming pared 6 bases from V and 2 bases from J, leaving 8 bases between. CDR1 LNHDA and CDR2 SQIVND come from the germline V gene (reference sequence). The CDR3 covers 13 residues. CDR3 DNA sequence: TGTGCCAGTAGCCAGAATACCTACAATGAGCAGTTCTTC. Residues: CASSQNTYNEQFF.

This clone was seen a few times. The chain links TRBV4-1 to TRBJ1-5; the D gene is possibly TRBD1 (5 bases). Germline CDR1 MGHRA, CDR2 YSYEKL. Deletions cut 0 bases from V and 5 bases from J, with 11 bases between. This CDR3 comprises 15 residues. Here the CDR3 reads CASSQDGALHQPQHF. The CDR3 nucleotides are TGCGCCAGCAGCCAAGATGGGGCGCTCCATCAGCCCCAGCATTTT.

The chain is built from TRBV9 and TRBJ2-3; perhaps TRBD1 as D (6 bases). Between the trimmed V and J ends, which lost 0 bases and 0 bases, there was a span of 11 bases. CDR3 length equals 16 residues. CDR1 and CDR2 from the germline V gene are SGDLS and YYNGEE. In nucleotides, the CDR3 is TGTGCCAGCAGCGTAGCTGACAGGAGTAGCACAGATACGCAGTATTTT. The encoded protein is CASSVADRSSTDTQYF. The entire variable domain, with the rest obtained from reference TRBV9 and TRBJ2-3, is as follows: DSGVTQTPKHLITATGQRVTLRCSPRSGDLSVYWYQQSLDQGLQFLIQYYNGEERAKGNILERFSAQQFPDLHSELNLSSLELGDSALYFCASSVADRSSTDTQYFGPGTRLTVL.